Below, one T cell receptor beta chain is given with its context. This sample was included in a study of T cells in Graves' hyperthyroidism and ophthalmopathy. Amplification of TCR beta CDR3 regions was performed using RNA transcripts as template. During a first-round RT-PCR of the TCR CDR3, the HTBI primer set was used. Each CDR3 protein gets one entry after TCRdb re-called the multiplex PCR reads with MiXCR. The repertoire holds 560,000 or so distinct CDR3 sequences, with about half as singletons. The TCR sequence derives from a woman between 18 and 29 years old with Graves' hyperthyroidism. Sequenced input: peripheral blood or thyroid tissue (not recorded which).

CDR3 sequence reads: CAIREGAPGEQYF. The DNA of the CDR3 is TGTGCCATCAGGGAAGGGGCGCCGGGGGAGCAGTACTTC. The chain is built from TRBV10-3 and TRBJ2-7, with D perhaps TRBD1 or TRBD2 (5 bases each). V was trimmed by 6 bases and J by 7 bases, leaving 16 bases between them. Germline V lookup: CDR1 ENHRY, CDR2 SYGVKD. The CDR3 is 13 residues long.